These 24 T cell receptor beta chains originate from one sample sequenced in a study of T cells in Graves' hyperthyroidism and ophthalmopathy. Researchers took RNA transcripts and amplified the TCR beta CDR3 regions from them. Using the HTBI primer set, a first-round RT-PCR was run on the TCR CDR3. One entry per CDR3 protein, called by TCRdb with MiXCR from the multiplex PCR reads. The data show more than 500,000 distinct CDR3 sequences, with 12% to 15% seen just once and around 13% held by the top ten. Sequences were obtained from blood. These receptors all come from a middle-aged woman with Graves' hyperthyroidism.

This clonotype was observed at least ten times. The V and J genes are TRBV30 and TRBJ1-1; no clear D. Deletions cut 5 bases from V and 1 base from J, with 8 bases between. The CDR3 sequence is 12 residues long. Germline V gene lookup returns CDR1 GTSNPN and CDR2 SVGIG (reference sequence). The CDR3: CAWARGNTEAFF. The CDR3 region has the DNA TGTGCCTGGGCTCGGGGGAACACTGAAGCTTTCTTT.

A single count supports this clonotype. This chain joins TRBV29-1 and TRBJ1-1; TRBD1 might be the D (5 bases). Germline loops: CDR1 SQVTM, CDR2 ANQGSEA. Trimming left V 7 bases short and J 0 bases short, with 6 bases between. The CDR3 contains 11 residues. The CDR3 nucleotides read TGCAGCGGGGACCTGAACACTGAAGCTTTCTTT. This gives the protein CSGDLNTEAFF.

This chain connects TRBV5-5 to TRBJ1-1; no firm D call. Germline V gene data show CDR1 as SGHKS and CDR2 as YYEKEE (reference sequence). The CDR3 has 15 amino acids. V was clipped by 1 base and J by 3 bases, with 13 bases between them. The DNA for the CDR3 is TGTGCCAGCAGCTTGTATGAGGTTTGGGACACTGAAGCTTTCTTT. It encodes CASSLYEVWDTEAFF.

V gene TRBV29-1 combines with J gene TRBJ2-1, with 14 nucleotides matching TRBD2. Germline-derived CDR1 and CDR2 are SQVTM and ANQGSEA. The CDR3 totals 17 residues. Trimming cost V 6 bases and J 0 bases; bases outside gene matches: 7. The CDR3 spells CSVRTSGRSSSYNEQFF. The DNA for the CDR3 is TGCAGCGTCCGGACTAGCGGGAGGTCGAGCTCCTACAATGAGCAGTTCTTC.

This clonotype was detected many times. This chain connects TRBV7-9 to TRBJ2-1; D not resolved. The CDR3 runs to 14 residues. The V end was cut by 0 bases, the J end by 5 bases, with 8 bases between. Germline-derived CDR1 and CDR2 are SEHNR and FQNEAQ (reference sequence). The CDR3 nucleotides are TGTGCCAGCAGCTTAGCGCTCTCGGACAATGAGCAGTTCTTC. It translates to CASSLALSDNEQFF.

V is TRBV25-1 and J is TRBJ1-4, with D unclear. Trimming removed 6 bases at V and 8 bases at J, with 19 bases between. CDR1 is MGHDK and CDR2 is SYGVNS in the germline V gene. This CDR3 comprises 15 residues. Written as DNA, the CDR3 is TGTGCCAGCAGGGAAATAGGGCCCCTCGGGGAAAAACTGTTTTTT. This sequence encodes CASREIGPLGEKLFF.

This clonotype was detected ten times or more. The chain is built from TRBV29-1 and TRBJ1-4; D is ambiguous. Trimming removed 5 bases at V and 1 base at J, with 2 bases between. This CDR3 has 11 amino acids. The germline V gene has CDR1 SQVTM and CDR2 ANQGSEA. Here the CDR3 DNA reads TGCAGCGTTAGAACTAATGAAAAACTGTTTTTT. This sequence encodes CSVRTNEKLFF.

This clonotype has a count of ten or more. J is TRBJ2-1 and V is TRBV5-1, with 10 bases matching TRBD2. Germline trimming cut 4 bases from V and 3 bases from J; bases unmatched to any gene: 7. Germline V lookup: CDR1 SGHRS, CDR2 YFSETQ. The CDR3 contains 16 residues. This CDR3 reads CASSPSGLADYNEQFF. The CDR3 bases are TGCGCCAGCAGCCCGTCAGGACTAGCGGACTACAATGAGCAGTTCTTC.

The chain uses TRBV30 and TRBJ1-3, with D possibly TRBD1 on 5 matching bases. Trimming took off 0 bases at V and 15 bases at J, with 12 bases between the two ends. The CDR3 sequence is 11 residues long. Germline CDR1 GTSNPN, CDR2 SVGIG (reference sequence). Here the CDR3 reads CAWSVGGASYF. The CDR3 region has the DNA TGTGCCTGGAGTGTAGGTGGGGCTTCATATTTT.

This clonotype was seen ten or more times. The CDR3 here is CASTARGMNTEAFF. The DNA for the CDR3 is TGTGCCAGCACCGCTCGAGGGATGAACACTGAAGCTTTCTTT. V usage is TRBV2 and J usage is TRBJ1-1, with unresolved D. This CDR3 has 14 amino acids. Germline CDR1 reads SNHLY; CDR2 reads FYNNEI. V lost 7 bases to trimming and J lost 0 bases, with 12 bases between them.

The sample holds many counts of this clonotype. This chain uses TRBV2 with TRBJ2-7; D unresolved. The CDR3 has 15 amino acids. Germline V lookup: CDR1 SNHLY, CDR2 FYNNEI. Deletions cut 2 bases from V and 5 bases from J, with 16 bases between. CDR3: CASSETPLGLNEQYF. CDR3 coding DNA: TGTGCCAGCAGTGAAACACCGTTAGGGCTCAACGAGCAGTACTTC.

In its sample, this clonotype was seen many times. V usage is TRBV4-1 and J usage is TRBJ1-2; no firm D call. V gave up 4 bases and J gave up 0 bases, with 15 bases separating them. The CDR3 loop spans 16 amino acids. CDR1 and CDR2 (germline): MGHRA, YSYEKL. CDR3 amino acids: CASSPNDLGTNYGYTF. In DNA form, the CDR3 reads TGCGCCAGCAGCCCTAACGACTTGGGCACTAACTATGGCTACACCTTC.

V gene TRBV19 combines with J gene TRBJ2-1; D tentatively reads TRBD1 or TRBD2 (5 bases each). Trimming pared 4 bases from V and 10 bases from J, leaving 11 bases between. The germline CDR1 and CDR2 sequences are LNHDA and SQIVND (reference sequence). This CDR3 contains 12 residues. CDR3 in DNA: TGTGCCAGTAGTAGCCCCGGGACCGAGCAGTTCTTC. Translation gives CASSSPGTEQFF.

The genes are TRBV19 and TRBJ1-5; possibly TRBD1 for D (5 bases). V was pared by 5 bases and J by 7 bases, with 12 bases between. Germline CDR1 is LNHDA and CDR2 is SQIVND (reference sequence). The CDR3 loop spans 13 amino acids. DNA for the CDR3: TGTGCCAGTAGTGGGACTCTAGCACAGCCCCAGCATTTT. This codes for CASSGTLAQPQHF.

This clonotype was observed at least ten times. J is TRBJ1-2 and V is TRBV30, with D maybe TRBD1 (5 bases). The CDR3 totals 14 residues. Germline V gene data show CDR1 as GTSNPN and CDR2 as SVGIG (reference sequence). The V gene lost 1 base and the J gene lost 10 bases, with 19 bases spanning the gap. The CDR3 spells CAWSAGGGPPDYTF. The CDR3 DNA reads as TGTGCCTGGAGTGCAGGTGGGGGACCTCCAGACTACACCTTC.

This clonotype was counted only a few times. The V gene is TRBV5-1, the J gene TRBJ2-5; TRBD1 matches at 10 bases. CDR3 length: 17 amino acids. Trimming at V came to 4 bases and at J to 5 bases, leaving 14 bases not matched to a gene. Germline V gene lookup returns CDR1 SGHRS and CDR2 YFSETQ. The CDR3 here is CASSPVSPDRGKETQYF. The CDR3 nucleotides are TGCGCCAGCAGCCCAGTATCTCCGGACAGGGGGAAGGAGACCCAGTACTTC.

This clonotype was seen many times. This rearrangement joins TRBV11-2 to TRBJ2-7; no reliable D call. CDR1 and CDR2 (germline): SGHAT, FQNNGV. With 5 bases removed from V and 1 base from J, the gap between germline ends came to 9 bases. The CDR3 extends over 13 amino acids. CDR3 sequence reads: CASSKPTSYEQYF. CDR3 DNA: TGTGCCAGCAGCAAACCTACTTCCTACGAGCAGTACTTC.

This clonotype was found many times. The V gene is TRBV7-2, the J gene TRBJ2-7, with 12 bases matching TRBD2. CDR1 SGHTA and CDR2 FQGNSA come from the germline V gene. V trimming: 5 bases; J trimming: 4 bases; junction bases outside the gene matches: 6. The CDR3 covers 15 residues. The CDR3 DNA sequence: TGTGCCAGCAGCCCTCGACTAGCGGGAGAATACGAGCAGTACTTC. It codes for CASSPRLAGEYEQYF.

This clonotype has a count of ten or more. The chain combines TRBV20-1 with TRBJ2-1, with a weak D call TRBD2 (5 bases). Germline CDR1 reads DFQATT; CDR2 reads SNEGSKA (reference sequence). The CDR3 runs to 15 residues. Trimming stripped 4 bases from V and 0 bases from J, with 13 bases between. The CDR3 DNA reads as TGCAGTGCTACTCGAGCGGACTCCTCCTACAATGAGCAGTTCTTC. Encoded protein: CSATRADSSYNEQFF.

This clonotype has a count of ten or more. V and J are TRBV6-1 and TRBJ1-1; the D is unclear. The germline CDR1 and CDR2 sequences are MNHNS and SASEGT. Trimming removed 4 bases from V and 1 base from J, with 10 bases in between. This CDR3 spans 14 amino acids. For the CDR3, the DNA is TGTGCCAGCAGTGTTACACCGCAGAACACTGAAGCTTTCTTT. It specifies CASSVTPQNTEAFF.

This clonotype appeared many times. The chain joins TRBV28 to TRBJ2-7; 8 nucleotides agree with TRBD1. Germline CDR1 MDHEN, CDR2 SYDVKM. V lost 2 bases and J lost 5; bases outside the gene matches: 5. This CDR3 is 14 amino acids long. CDR3 sequence: CASSLTAGGHEQYF. The CDR3 bases are TGTGCCAGCAGTTTAACGGCAGGGGGCCACGAGCAGTACTTC.

In this sample, this clonotype turned up many times. The rearrangement uses TRBV7-9 and TRBJ1-1; D is perhaps TRBD1 (5 bases). V was shortened by 5 bases and J by 3 bases, with 13 bases between the two germline ends. CDR3 length: 14 residues. From germline, CDR1 is SEHNR and CDR2 FQNEAQ (reference sequence). CDR3 sequence (DNA): TGTGCCAGCAGCCCCGTCGGGGCTGACACTGAAGCTTTCTTT. Amino acids: CASSPVGADTEAFF.

This clonotype was picked up a small number of times. V gene TRBV20-1 combines with J gene TRBJ2-2; 12 bases are a match to TRBD1. CDR3 length: 16 amino acids. Germline assignment: CDR1 DFQATT and CDR2 SNEGSKA (reference sequence). Trimming took 6 bases from V and 1 from J; bases not matched to a gene: 6. The CDR3 sequence: CSAGQGAILNTGELFF. The CDR3 DNA is TGCAGTGCGGGACAGGGGGCAATTTTGAACACCGGGGAGCTGTTTTTT.

This clonotype was counted ten times or more. The CDR3 region has the DNA TGCGCCAGCACCACCCACGGGGCAGACAACACTGAAGCTTTCTTT. Translation gives CASTTHGADNTEAFF. The chain joins TRBV5-1 to TRBJ1-1; tentatively, D is TRBD1 (5 bases). CDR1 is SGHRS, CDR2 YFSETQ, per germline. CDR3 length equals 15 residues. With 6 bases removed from V and 2 bases from J, the gap between germline ends came to 17 bases.